These 14 T cell receptor beta chains were sequenced from one sample in a study of blood T cell repertoires in COVID-19. Profiling relied on immunoSEQ multiplex PCR, and the TCRdb table lists in-frame clones only, not all of them. This table holds about 230,000 clones, roughly 80% found once. The sample comprised peripheral blood. These TCRs come from a woman of 80 years or more with acute or convalescent COVID-19.

The chain carries TRBV7-2 and TRBJ1-3, with 8 bases matching TRBD1. Trimming cost V 6 bases and J 0 bases; bases outside gene matches: 4. The CDR3 is 15 amino acids. The germline gives CDR1 SGHTA, CDR2 FQGNSA. The CDR3 protein is CASSYRGYSGNTIYF. CDR3 bases: TGTGCCAGCAGTTACAGGGGGTACTCTGGAAACACCATATATTTT.

The chain links TRBV2 to TRBJ2-1; the match to TRBD1 covers 9 bases. This CDR3 is built from 15 residues. Germline trimming cut 6 bases from V and 2 bases from J; bases unmatched to any gene: 5. The V gene's germline CDR1 is SNHLY and CDR2 FYNNEI. The CDR3: CASRQGAQAYNEQFF. The DNA of the CDR3 is TGTGCCAGCAGACAGGGGGCGCAGGCCTACAATGAGCAGTTCTTC.

The V and J genes are TRBV11-2 and TRBJ2-7; 7 bases agree with TRBD1. Germline-derived CDR1 and CDR2 are SGHAT and FQNNGV. The J segment lost 0 bases and the V segment lost 8 bases, leaving 7 bases of the junction unmatched. This CDR3 comprises 14 residues. CDR3 DNA sequence: TGTGCCAGCCGACAGGGTCTGGCCTCCTACGAGCAGTACTTC. Protein: CASRQGLASYEQYF.

This clone was seen more than once but under ten times. This rearrangement joins TRBV5-1 to TRBJ1-1; TRBD1 might be the D (6 bases). Germline CDR1 SGHRS, CDR2 YFSETQ. Trimming removed 4 bases from V and 6 bases from J, with 22 bases in between. The CDR3 has 16 amino acids. The CDR3 reads CASSPDGGGGIPEAFF. DNA for the CDR3: TGCGCCAGCAGCCCGGATGGGGGCGGCGGAATTCCTGAAGCTTTCTTT.

The chain has TRBV1 and TRBJ1-4; the table's D call TRBD1 went unverified against the DNA. TRBV1 is labeled a pseudogene. This CDR3 is 13 amino acids long. CDR3 sequence: CTSSQDKSGKLFF. DNA of the CDR3: TGCACCAGCAGCCAAGATAAATCAGGGAAACTGTTTTTT.

V and J are TRBV29-1 and TRBJ2-2; TRBD2 might be the D (6 bases). CDR3 size: 14 residues. V shed 5 bases and J shed 6 bases, with 16 bases lying between them. Germline CDR1 SQVTM, CDR2 ANQGSEA. The CDR3 region has the DNA TGCAGCGTTAGGGACGGACTACGAGCCGGGGAGCTGTTTTTT. Encoded protein: CSVRDGLRAGELFF.

This chain links TRBV12-3 or TRBV12-4 with TRBJ2-2, with no clear D. The CDR3 is 11 residues long. V lost 6 bases and J lost 5, with 4 bases in between. Here the CDR3 reads CASSFTGELFF. DNA of the CDR3: TGTGCCAGCAGCTTTACCGGGGAGCTGTTTTTT.

This rearrangement joins TRBV19 to TRBJ1-3, with no clear D. The CDR3 is made up of 14 amino acids. Between the trimmed V and J ends, which lost 5 bases and 0 bases, there was a span of 8 bases. Germline CDR1 reads LNHDA; CDR2 reads SQIVND (reference sequence). The DNA of the CDR3 is TGTGCCAGTAGTTGGGCTCTCTCTGGAAACACCATATATTTT. Its translation: CASSWALSGNTIYF.

This clone was recorded once. The chain employs TRBV18 and TRBJ1-1, with D uncertain. V was pared by 4 bases and J by 1 base, with 7 bases between. Germline loops: CDR1 KGHSH, CDR2 LQKENI. This CDR3 is built from 13 residues. CDR3 region: CASSLTENTEAFF. CDR3 nucleotides: TGTGCCAGCTCACTCACAGAGAACACTGAAGCTTTCTTT. Combining the CDR3 with reference TRBV18 and TRBJ1-1 gives the whole variable domain NAGVMQNPRHLVRRRGQEARLRCSPMKGHSHVYWYRQLPEEGLKFMVYLQKENIIDESGMPKERFSAEFPKEGPSILRIQQVVRGDSAAYFCASSLTENTEAFFGQGTRLTVV.

Comment on this clone: The junction does not match germline at one end; this may be a read error. The genes are TRBV19 and TRBJ1-2; 8 nucleotides match TRBD1. The CDR3 runs 13 residues. Looked up from germline, CDR1 is LNHDA and CDR2 is SQIVND (reference sequence). CDR3 bases: TGTGCCAGTACGAAGACAGGGGAGAGTATTCCGGTCTTC. Translating gives CASTKTGESIPVF. The entire variable domain, with the rest obtained from reference TRBV19 and TRBJ1-2, is as follows: DGGITQSPKYLFRKEGQNVTLSCEQNLNHDAMYWYRQDPGQGLRLIYYSQIVNDFQKGDIAEGYSVSREKKESFPLTVTSAQKNPTAFYLCASTKTGESIPVFGSGTRLTVV.

The rearrangement joins TRBV30 to TRBJ2-7; TRBD1 matches 9 bases. Germline loops: CDR1 GTSNPN, CDR2 SVGIG (reference sequence). With 3 bases clipped from V and 6 bases from J, the junction kept 9 bases outside the gene matches. This CDR3 region has 14 residues. CDR3 nucleotide sequence: TGTGCCTGGAGGAGAGGGGACAGGGTTAGCGAGCAGTACTTC. The encoded protein is CAWRRGDRVSEQYF. The full variable domain, completed using reference TRBV30 and TRBJ2-7, is SQTIHQWPATLVQPVGSPLSLECTVEGTSNPNLYWYRQAAGRGLQLLFYSVGIGQISSEVPQNLSASRPQDRQFILSSKKLLLSDSGFYLCAWRRGDRVSEQYFGPGTRLTVT.

In its sample, this clone was seen once. The chain couples TRBV30 to TRBJ1-3; D not certain. Germline V gene sequence: CDR1 GTSNPN, CDR2 SVGIG (reference sequence). CDR3 length equals 15 residues. Trimming left V 3 bases short and J 3 bases short, with 15 bases between. The CDR3 bases are TGTGCCTGGAGGAGGGAGCCACGATTTGGAAACACCATATATTTT. This gives the protein CAWRREPRFGNTIYF.

V is TRBV6-5 and J is TRBJ2-7; 9 bases agree with TRBD2. The CDR3 spans 13 residues. V lost 2 bases, J lost 5 bases, and 1 base stayed unmatched. CDR1 is MNHEY, CDR2 SVGAGI, per germline. The CDR3 here is CASSYQRGDEQYF. The CDR3 bases are TGTGCCAGCAGTTACCAGCGGGGGGACGAGCAGTACTTC.

V usage is TRBV9 and J usage is TRBJ2-1; 11 bases are a match to TRBD2. The junction had 9 bases not matched to a gene; V was cut back by 7 bases and J by 6 bases. This CDR3 has 15 amino acids. Germline CDR1 is SGDLS and CDR2 is YYNGEE. As DNA, the CDR3 is TGTGCCAGCGGCCCGACTAGCGGGAAGTTCAATGAGCAGTTCTTC. Protein: CASGPTSGKFNEQFF. Variable domain in full (rest from reference TRBV9 and TRBJ2-1): DSGVTQTPKHLITATGQRVTLRCSPRSGDLSVYWYQQSLDQGLQFLIQYYNGEERAKGNILERFSAQQFPDLHSELNLSSLELGDSALYFCASGPTSGKFNEQFFGPGTRLTVL.